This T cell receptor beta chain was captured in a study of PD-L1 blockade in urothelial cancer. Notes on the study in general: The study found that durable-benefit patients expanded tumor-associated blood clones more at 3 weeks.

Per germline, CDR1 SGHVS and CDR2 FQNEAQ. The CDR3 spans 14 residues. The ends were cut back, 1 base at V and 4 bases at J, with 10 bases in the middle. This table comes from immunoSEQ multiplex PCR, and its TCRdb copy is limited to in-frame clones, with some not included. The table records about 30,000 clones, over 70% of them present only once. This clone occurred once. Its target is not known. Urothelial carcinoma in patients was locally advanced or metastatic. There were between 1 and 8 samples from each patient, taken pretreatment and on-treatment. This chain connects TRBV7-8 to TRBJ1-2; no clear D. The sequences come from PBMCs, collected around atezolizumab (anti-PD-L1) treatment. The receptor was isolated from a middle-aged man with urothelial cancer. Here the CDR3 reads CASSLDRGAYGYTF. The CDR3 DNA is TGTGCCAGCAGCTTAGACCGTGGAGCCTATGGCTACACCTTC.